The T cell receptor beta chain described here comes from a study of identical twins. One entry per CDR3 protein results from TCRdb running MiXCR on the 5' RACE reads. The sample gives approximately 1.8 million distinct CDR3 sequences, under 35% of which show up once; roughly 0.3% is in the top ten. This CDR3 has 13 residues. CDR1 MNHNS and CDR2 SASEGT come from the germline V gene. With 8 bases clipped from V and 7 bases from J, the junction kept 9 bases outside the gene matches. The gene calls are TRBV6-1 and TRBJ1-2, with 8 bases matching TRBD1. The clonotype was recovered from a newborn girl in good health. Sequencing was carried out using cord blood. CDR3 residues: CASRGQGTGGYTF. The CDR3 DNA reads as TGTGCCAGCCGAGGACAGGGTACAGGTGGCTACACCTTC.